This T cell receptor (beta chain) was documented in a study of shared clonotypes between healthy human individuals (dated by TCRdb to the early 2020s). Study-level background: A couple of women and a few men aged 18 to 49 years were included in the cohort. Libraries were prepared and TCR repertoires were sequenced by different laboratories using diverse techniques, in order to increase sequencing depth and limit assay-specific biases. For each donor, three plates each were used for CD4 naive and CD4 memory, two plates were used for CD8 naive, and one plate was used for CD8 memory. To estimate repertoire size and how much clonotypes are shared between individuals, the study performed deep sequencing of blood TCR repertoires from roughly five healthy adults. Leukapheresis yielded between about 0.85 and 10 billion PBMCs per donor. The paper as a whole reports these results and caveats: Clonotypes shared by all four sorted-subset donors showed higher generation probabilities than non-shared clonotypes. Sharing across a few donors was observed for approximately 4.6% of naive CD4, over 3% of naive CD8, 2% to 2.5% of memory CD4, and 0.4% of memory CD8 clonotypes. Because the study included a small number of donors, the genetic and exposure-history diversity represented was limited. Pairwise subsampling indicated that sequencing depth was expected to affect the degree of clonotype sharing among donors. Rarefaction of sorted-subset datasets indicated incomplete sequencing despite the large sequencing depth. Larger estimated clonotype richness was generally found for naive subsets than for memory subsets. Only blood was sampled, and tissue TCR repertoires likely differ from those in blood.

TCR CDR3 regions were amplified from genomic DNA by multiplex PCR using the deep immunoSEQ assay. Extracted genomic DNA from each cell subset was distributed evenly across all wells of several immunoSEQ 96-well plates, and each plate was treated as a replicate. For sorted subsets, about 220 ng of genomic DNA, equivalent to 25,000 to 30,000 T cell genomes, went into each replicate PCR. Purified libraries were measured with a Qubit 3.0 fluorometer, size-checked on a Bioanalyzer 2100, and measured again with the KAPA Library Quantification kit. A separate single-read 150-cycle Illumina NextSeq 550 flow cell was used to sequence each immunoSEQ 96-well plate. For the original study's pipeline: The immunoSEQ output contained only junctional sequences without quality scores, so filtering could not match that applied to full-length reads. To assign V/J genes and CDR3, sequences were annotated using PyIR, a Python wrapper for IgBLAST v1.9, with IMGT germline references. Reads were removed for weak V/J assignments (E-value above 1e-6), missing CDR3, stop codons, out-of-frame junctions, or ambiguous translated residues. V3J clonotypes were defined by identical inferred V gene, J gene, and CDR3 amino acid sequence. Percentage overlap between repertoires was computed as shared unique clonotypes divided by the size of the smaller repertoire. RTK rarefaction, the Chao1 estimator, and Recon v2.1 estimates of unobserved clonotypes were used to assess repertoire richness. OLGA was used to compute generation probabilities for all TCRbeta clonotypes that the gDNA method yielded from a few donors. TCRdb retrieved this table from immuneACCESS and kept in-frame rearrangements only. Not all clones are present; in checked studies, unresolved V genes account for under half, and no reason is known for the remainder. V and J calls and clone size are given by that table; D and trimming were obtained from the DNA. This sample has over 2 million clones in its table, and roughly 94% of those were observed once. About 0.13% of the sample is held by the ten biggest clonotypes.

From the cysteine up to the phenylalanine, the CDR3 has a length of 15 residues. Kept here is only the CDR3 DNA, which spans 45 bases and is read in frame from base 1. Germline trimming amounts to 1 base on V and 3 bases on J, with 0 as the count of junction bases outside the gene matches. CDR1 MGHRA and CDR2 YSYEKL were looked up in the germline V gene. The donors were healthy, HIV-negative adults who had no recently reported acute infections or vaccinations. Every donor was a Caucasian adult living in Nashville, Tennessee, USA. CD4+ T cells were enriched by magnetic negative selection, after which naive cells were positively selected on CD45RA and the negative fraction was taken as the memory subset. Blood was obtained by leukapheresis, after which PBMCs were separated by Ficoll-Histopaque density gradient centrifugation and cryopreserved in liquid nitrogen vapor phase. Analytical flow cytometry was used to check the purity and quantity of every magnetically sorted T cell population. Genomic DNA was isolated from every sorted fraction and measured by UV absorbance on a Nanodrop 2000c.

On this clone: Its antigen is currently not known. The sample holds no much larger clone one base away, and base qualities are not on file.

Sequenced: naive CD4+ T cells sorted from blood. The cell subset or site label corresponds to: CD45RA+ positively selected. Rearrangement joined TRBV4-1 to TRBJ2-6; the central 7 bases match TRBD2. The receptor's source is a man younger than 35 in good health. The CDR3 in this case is CASSQVAGGANVLTF. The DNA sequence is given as TGCGCCAGCAGCCAAGTAGCGGGTGGGGCCAACGTCCTGACTTTC.